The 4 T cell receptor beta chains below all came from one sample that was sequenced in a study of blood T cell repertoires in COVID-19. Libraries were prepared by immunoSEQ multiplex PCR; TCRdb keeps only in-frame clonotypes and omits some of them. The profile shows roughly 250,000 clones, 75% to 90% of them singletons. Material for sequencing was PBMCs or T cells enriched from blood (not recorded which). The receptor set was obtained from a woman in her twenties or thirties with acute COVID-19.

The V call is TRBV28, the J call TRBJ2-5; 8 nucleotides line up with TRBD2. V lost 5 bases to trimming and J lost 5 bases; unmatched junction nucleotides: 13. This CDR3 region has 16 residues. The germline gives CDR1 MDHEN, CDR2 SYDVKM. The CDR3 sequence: CASSLPFGGAGETQYF. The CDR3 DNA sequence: TGTGCCAGCAGTCTACCCTTCGGGGGGGCCGGTGAGACCCAGTACTTC.

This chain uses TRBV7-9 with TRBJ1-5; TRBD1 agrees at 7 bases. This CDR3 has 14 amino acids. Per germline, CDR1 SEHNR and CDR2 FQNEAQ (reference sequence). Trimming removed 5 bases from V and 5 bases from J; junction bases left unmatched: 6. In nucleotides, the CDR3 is TGTGCCAGCAGCCGGGACAGTCTATATCAGCCCCAGCATTTT. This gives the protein CASSRDSLYQPQHF.

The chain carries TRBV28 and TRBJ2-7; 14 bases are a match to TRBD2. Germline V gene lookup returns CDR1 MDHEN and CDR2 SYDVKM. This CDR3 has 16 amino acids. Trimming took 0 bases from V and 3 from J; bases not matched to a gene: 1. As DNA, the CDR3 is TGTGCCAGCAGTTTATGGGGGACTAGCGGGAGCTACGAGCAGTACTTC. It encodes CASSLWGTSGSYEQYF.

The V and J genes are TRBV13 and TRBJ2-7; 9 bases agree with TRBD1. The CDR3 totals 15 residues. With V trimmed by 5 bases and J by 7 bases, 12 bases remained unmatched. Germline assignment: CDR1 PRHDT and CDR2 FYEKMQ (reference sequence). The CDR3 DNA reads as TGTGCCAGCAGCGTAAAGACAGGGGGTGGCGAGGAGCAGTACTTC. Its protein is CASSVKTGGGEEQYF. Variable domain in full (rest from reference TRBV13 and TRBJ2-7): AAGVIQSPRHLIKEKRETATLKCYPIPRHDTVYWYQQGPGQDPQFLISFYEKMQSDKGSIPDRFSAQQFSDYHSELNMSSLELGDSALYFCASSVKTGGGEEQYFGPGTRLTVT.